The 27 T cell receptor beta chains in this list originate from one sample, sequenced in a study of graft-versus-host responses after intestinal transplantation. TCRdb keeps only in-frame clones here, not all; method: immunoSEQ multiplex PCR. This sample has 8,500 to 14,000 clones, with about 80% found just once. Tissue from the graft was processed to free its intraepithelial and lamina propria lymphocytes. This specimen was ileum tissue, taken 23 days after intestinal transplant. The receptors derive from a human patient who received an intestinal transplant, so some T cells may come from the graft donor.

This clone was observed a few times. This chain links TRBV28 with TRBJ2-1, with 16 bases lining up with TRBD2. The V segment lost 2 bases and the J segment 0 bases; nucleotides outside the gene matches: 13. There are 22 residues in the CDR3. The germline CDR1 and CDR2 sequences are MDHEN and SYDVKM. CDR3 nucleotide sequence: TGTGCCAGCAGTTTAGGGGGACTAGCGGGAGGGCCCCTCCTGGGCTCCTACAATGAGCAGTTCTTC. It translates to CASSLGGLAGGPLLGSYNEQFF.

The V call is TRBV2, the J call TRBJ1-1, with 9 bases aligning to TRBD1. V lost 10 bases and J lost 1; bases outside the gene matches: 10. The CDR3 has 15 amino acids. Per the germline V gene, CDR1 is SNHLY and CDR2 is FYNNEI. The CDR3 DNA follows: TGTGCCAAAGAAGAAAAGGACAGGGGGAACACTGAAGCTTTCTTT. This codes for CAKEEKDRGNTEAFF.

This chain connects TRBV5-4 to TRBJ2-1, with D hard to call. CDR3 length: 15 amino acids. The germline V gene encodes CDR1 SGHNT and CDR2 YYREEE (reference sequence). Trimming removed 1 base at V and 0 bases at J, with 8 bases between. The DNA for the CDR3 is TGTGCCAGCAGCTTGTTTATGAGCTCCTACAATGAGCAGTTCTTC. This codes for CASSLFMSSYNEQFF.

The chain is built from TRBV6-7 and TRBJ1-1, with unresolved D. TRBV6-7 is given ORF status, its function remaining uncertain. CDR3 length: 13 amino acids. V shed 7 bases and J shed 4 bases, with 13 bases lying between them. CDR3 sequence (DNA): TGTGCCAGCATTGGTCAGTGGGGCACTGAAGCTTTCTTT. Amino acids: CASIGQWGTEAFF.

Relative to its sample, this clone is hyperexpanded. V is TRBV2 and J is TRBJ2-1; possible D gene TRBD2, 5 bases. Germline V gene sequence: CDR1 SNHLY, CDR2 FYNNEI. V lost 2 bases and J lost 8, with 19 bases in between. The length of the CDR3 is 16 residues. The CDR3 sequence is CASSESRALNDYEQFF. In nucleotides, the CDR3 is TGTGCCAGCAGTGAATCGCGGGCCCTTAACGATTATGAGCAGTTCTTC.

CDR3 nucleotide sequence: TGTGCCAGCAGCGTAGATGGCAGGGGCAATCAGCCCCAGCATTTT. Translation gives CASSVDGRGNQPQHF. This chain joins TRBV9 and TRBJ1-5; maybe TRBD1 (5 bases). The V end was cut by 0 bases, the J end by 2 bases, with 9 bases between. CDR3 length: 15 amino acids. CDR1 and CDR2 from the germline V gene are SGDLS and YYNGEE.

The chain is built from TRBV14 and TRBJ1-2; no definite D call. This CDR3 has 15 amino acids. The germline CDR1 and CDR2 sequences are SGHDN and FVKESK. V was shortened by 4 bases and J by 3 bases, with 15 bases between the two germline ends. DNA for the CDR3: TGTGCCAGCAGCCCCGGTGGAGGCCGATACTATGGCTACACCTTC. This sequence encodes CASSPGGGRYYGYTF.

The CDR3: CASSIGHYGYTF. CDR3 bases: TGTGCCAGCAGTATAGGGCACTATGGCTACACCTTC. J is TRBJ1-2 and V is TRBV28, with unresolved D. V lost 5 bases and J lost 3, with 7 bases in between. Germline V gene data show CDR1 as MDHEN and CDR2 as SYDVKM. The CDR3 contains 12 residues.

The rearrangement uses TRBV19 and TRBJ2-7; D ambiguous. This CDR3 is built from 14 residues. The V gene lost 4 bases and the J gene lost 2 bases, with 12 bases spanning the gap. Looked up from germline, CDR1 is LNHDA and CDR2 is SQIVND (reference sequence). CDR3 in DNA: TGTGCCAGTAGTAAAATCCCGGTTACCTACGAGCAGTACTTC. Residues: CASSKIPVTYEQYF.

The V gene is TRBV5-1, the J gene TRBJ2-2, with TRBD2 matching over 13 bases. The V gene's germline CDR1 is SGHRS and CDR2 YFSETQ. This CDR3 is 22 amino acids long. The trim removed 3 bases at V and 1 base at J, leaving 18 bases unmatched. The CDR3 protein is CASSWTRPGLAGRWGNTGELFF. The CDR3, as DNA: TGCGCCAGCAGCTGGACGAGACCGGGACTAGCGGGACGGTGGGGGAACACCGGGGAGCTGTTTTTT.

This sequence joins TRBV25-1 and TRBJ2-1, with D unresolved. Germline loops: CDR1 MGHDK, CDR2 SYGVNS. CDR3 length equals 11 residues. Trimming shortened V by 8 bases and J by 4 bases, and 6 bases separated the two germline ends. The CDR3 DNA sequence: TGTGCCAGCGTGACATACAATGAGCAGTTCTTC. Translating it yields CASVTYNEQFF.

This chain uses TRBV13 with TRBJ1-6, with 7 positions matching TRBD1. J lost 9 bases, V lost 5 bases, and 7 bases had no gene match. Germline-derived CDR1 and CDR2 are PRHDT and FYEKMQ (reference sequence). The length of the CDR3 is 14 residues. The CDR3 region has the DNA TGTGCCAGCAGCCGCCGACAGGGCACTTCACCCCTCCACTTT. This sequence encodes CASSRRQGTSPLHF.

The V call is TRBV6-4, the J call TRBJ2-7; TRBD2 matches 9 bases. Germline V gives CDR1 MRHNA, CDR2 SNTAGT. The CDR3 spans 17 residues. V shed 2 bases and J 1 base; nucleotides not matched to a gene: 9. The CDR3 is CASSDTLAGLKSYEQYF. The CDR3 DNA reads as TGTGCCAGCAGTGACACCCTAGCGGGATTAAAATCCTACGAGCAGTACTTC.

In its sample, this clone ranks as medium-sized (0.01 to 0.1%). The genes are TRBV6-1 and TRBJ2-7; 11 bases match TRBD2. CDR1 is MNHNS and CDR2 is SASEGT in the germline V gene. Trimming at V came to 2 bases and at J to 1 base, leaving 4 bases not matched to a gene. The CDR3 has 16 amino acids. CDR3 bases: TGTGCCAGCAGTGAAAGGGGGACTAGCGGTTCCTACGAGCAGTACTTC. This sequence encodes CASSERGTSGSYEQYF.

The chain is built from TRBV4-1 and TRBJ1-4; maybe TRBD1 (5 bases). Trimming took off 4 bases at V and 9 bases at J, with 9 bases between the two ends. Per the germline V gene, CDR1 is MGHRA and CDR2 is YSYEKL. The CDR3 is 12 residues long. CDR3 DNA sequence: TGCGCCAGCAGCCGGGGGGGGAAAAAACTGTTTTTT. It encodes CASSRGGKKLFF.

This sequence joins TRBV6-5 and TRBJ2-3; D not resolved. V lost 2 bases, J lost 0 bases, and 12 bases lay in between. The CDR3 totals 16 residues. Germline CDR1 reads MNHEY; CDR2 reads SVGAGI. As DNA, the CDR3 is TGTGCCAGCAGTTACACGGACGTACCTAGCACAGATACGCAGTATTTT. It specifies CASSYTDVPSTDTQYF.

V gene TRBV28 combines with J gene TRBJ2-3; D is ambiguous. The V and J ends lost 3 bases and 1 base respectively, with 11 bases between them. Germline CDR1 reads MDHEN; CDR2 reads SYDVKM. The CDR3 has 15 amino acids. The CDR3: CASSFDSVRTDTQYF. CDR3 DNA: TGTGCCAGCAGTTTCGATTCGGTGCGCACAGATACGCAGTATTTT.

This clone is labeled medium-sized (0.01 to 0.1%). This rearrangement joins TRBV5-1 to TRBJ2-2, with TRBD2 identical over 7 bases. V was pared by 1 base and J by 7 bases, with 7 bases of the junction left unmatched. Looked up from germline, CDR1 is SGHRS and CDR2 is YFSETQ. The CDR3 covers 15 residues. The CDR3 bases are TGCGCCAGCAGCTTGTGGAGGGAGGGCGACGGGGAGCTGTTTTTT. It yields the protein CASSLWREGDGELFF.

The V and J genes are TRBV6-6 and TRBJ2-5; D unclear. TRBJ2-7 matches the DNA end more closely, so the J call is doubtful. The CDR3 spans 13 residues. CDR1 and CDR2 from the germline V gene are MNHNY and SVGAGI (reference sequence). In DNA form, the CDR3 reads TGTGCCAGCAGCGTACGCAGGATCGGCGAGCAGTACTTC. This gives the protein CASSVRRIGEQYF.

The chain carries TRBV7-3 and TRBJ2-5; D may be TRBD1 (6 bases). Germline-derived CDR1 and CDR2 are SGHTA and FQGTGA. Trimming left V 5 bases short and J 5 bases short, with 18 bases between. This CDR3 has 15 residues. CDR3 DNA: TGTGCCAGCAGCCCAAACGGGGCGAGGGGGGAGACCCAGTACTTC. Amino acids: CASSPNGARGETQYF.

V and J are TRBV7-2 and TRBJ2-2; 12 nucleotides align to TRBD2. Germline values: CDR1 SGHTA, CDR2 FQGNSA. This CDR3 has 18 amino acids. V was clipped by 6 bases and J by 0 bases; unmatched bases: 8. CDR3 sequence: CASRQGLAGPTNTGELFF. CDR3 sequence (DNA): TGTGCCAGCAGGCAGGGACTAGCGGGCCCAACGAACACCGGGGAGCTGTTTTTT.

The chain uses TRBV30 and TRBJ1-1, with D maybe TRBD1 (5 bases). CDR1 and CDR2 from the germline V gene are GTSNPN and SVGIG (reference sequence). V lost 3 bases, J lost 7 bases, and 30 bases lay in between. The CDR3 is 18 amino acids. CDR3 bases: TGTGCCTGGAGGGGGCTCAAAGAGAGGTTTAAGGACGGGAATGAAGCTTTCTTT. This encodes CAWRGLKERFKDGNEAFF. The full variable domain, with the rest looked up from reference TRBV30 and TRBJ1-1, is SQTIHQWPATLVQPVGSPLSLECTVEGTSNPNLYWYRQAAGRGLQLLFYSVGIGQISSEVPQNLSASRPQDRQFILSSKKLLLSDSGFYLCAWRGLKERFKDGNEAFFGQGTRLTVV.

The chain recombines TRBV6-5 with TRBJ1-2; D is possibly TRBD1 (6 bases). The length of the CDR3 is 14 residues. V was pared by 5 bases and J by 5 bases, with 15 bases between. Looked up from germline, CDR1 is MNHEY and CDR2 is SVGAGI. CDR3 sequence reads: CASSAGTFRYGYTF. DNA for the CDR3: TGTGCCAGCAGTGCCGGGACATTTCGTTATGGCTACACCTTC.

The V gene is TRBV19, the J gene TRBJ1-2; weak D call: TRBD1 (6 bases). The CDR3 spans 15 residues. Germline CDR1 reads LNHDA; CDR2 reads SQIVND (reference sequence). Trimming left V 5 bases short and J 8 bases short, with 21 bases between. The CDR3 DNA sequence: TGTGCCAGTAGTGCTCGATCAACAGGGTCTGACGGCTACACCTTC. This codes for CASSARSTGSDGYTF. Filled out from reference TRBV19 and TRBJ1-2, the complete variable domain reads DGGITQSPKYLFRKEGQNVTLSCEQNLNHDAMYWYRQDPGQGLRLIYYSQIVNDFQKGDIAEGYSVSREKKESFPLTVTSAQKNPTAFYLCASSARSTGSDGYTFGSGTRLTVV.

J is TRBJ2-5 and V is TRBV5-1, with TRBD2 matching 8 bases. V lost 7 bases, J lost 4 bases, and 6 bases stayed unmatched. This CDR3 has 13 amino acids. Germline CDR1 reads SGHRS; CDR2 reads YFSETQ. The CDR3 region is CASSPTSVETQYF. CDR3 in DNA: TGCGCCAGCTCTCCGACTAGCGTAGAGACCCAGTACTTC.

V gene TRBV7-9 combines with J gene TRBJ2-2; 7 bases agree with TRBD1. This CDR3 comprises 14 residues. With V trimmed by 10 bases and J by 4 bases, 9 bases remained unmatched. The germline CDR1 and CDR2 sequences are SEHNR and FQNEAQ (reference sequence). CDR3 loop: CATGTTGSTGELFF. The CDR3 region has the DNA TGTGCCACCGGAACGACAGGGAGCACCGGGGAGCTGTTTTTT. Drawing the rest from reference TRBV7-9 and TRBJ2-2, the complete variable domain is DTGVSQNPRHKITKRGQNVTFRCDPISEHNRLYWYRQTLGQGPEFLTYFQNEAQLEKSRLLSDRFSAERPKGSFSTLEIQRTEQGDSAMYLCATGTTGSTGELFFGEGSRLTVL.

The chain uses TRBV7-5 and TRBJ2-6; TRBD1 is the table's D call and was not checked against the DNA. TRBV7-5 has pseudogene status. This CDR3 comprises 16 residues. The CDR3 is CAKAACRQSRANVLTF. The DNA for the CDR3 is TGTGCCAAAGCAGCATGTAGACAAAGTCGGGCCAACGTCCTGACTTTC.